The 19 T cell receptor beta chains in this list originate from one sample, sequenced in a study of blood T cell repertoires in COVID-19. Data came from immunoSEQ multiplex PCR; TCRdb stores just in-frame clones and leaves some out. Of over 250,000 clones in the sample, roughly 88% were seen once. Sequencing was done on a sample of peripheral blood. The receptors come from a woman in her seventies with acute or convalescent COVID-19.

The gene calls are TRBV5-1 and TRBJ1-2; 8 nucleotides agree with TRBD1. The V gene end was trimmed by 4 bases and the J gene end by 5 bases; junction bases not matched to a gene: 7. Germline V CDR1 and CDR2: SGHRS, YFSETQ. There are 14 residues in the CDR3. The CDR3 DNA follows: TGCGCCAGCAGCCCAGGGGGCACGGGGTATGGCTACACCTTC. Its translation: CASSPGGTGYGYTF.

This chain joins TRBV7-9 and TRBJ1-2; a weak D match, TRBD1 (5 bases). The germline CDR1 and CDR2 sequences are SEHNR and FQNEAQ (reference sequence). Trimming stripped 5 bases from V and 8 bases from J, with 12 bases between. The CDR3 has 12 residues. The CDR3 loop reads CASSPSGAGYTF. The CDR3 coding sequence is TGTGCCAGCAGCCCAAGCGGGGCCGGCTACACCTTC.

This sequence joins TRBV19 and TRBJ1-1; the D gene is possibly TRBD1 (5 bases). The CDR3 spans 15 residues. Germline loops: CDR1 LNHDA, CDR2 SQIVND (reference sequence). V lost 8 bases to trimming and J lost 0 bases, with 16 bases between them. The CDR3, as DNA: TGTGCCAGTGCAACGGGGCGGGATATGAACACTGAAGCTTTCTTT. Protein sequence: CASATGRDMNTEAFF.

DNA of the CDR3: TGCGCCAGCAGTGATACCGGGACTCCCGGCAGGCCTGAAGCTTTCTTT. Its protein is CASSDTGTPGRPEAFF. The chain employs TRBV10-1 and TRBJ1-1, with D tentatively TRBD1 (5 bases). Trimming shortened V by 3 bases and J by 6 bases, and 20 bases separated the two germline ends. The CDR3 loop spans 16 amino acids. CDR1 is WNHNN and CDR2 is SYGVQD in the germline V gene (reference sequence).

The V call is TRBV4-1, the J call TRBJ2-1, with unresolved D. With 10 bases removed from V and 6 bases from J, the gap between germline ends came to 16 bases. Germline lookup yields CDR1 MGHRA and CDR2 YSYEKL. This CDR3 spans 13 amino acids. CDR3 nucleotides: TGCGCCACCCGCGGCCCCAAGTCCAATGAGCAGTTCTTC. It codes for CATRGPKSNEQFF.

This clone was observed once. This sequence joins TRBV3-1 (or the pseudogene TRBV3-2) and TRBJ1-1; 7 bases are shared with TRBD1. The germline CDR1 and CDR2 sequences are LGHDT and YNNKEL (reference sequence). CDR3 length: 13 residues. The trim removed 10 bases at V and 1 base at J, leaving 6 bases unmatched. The CDR3 here is CATRQGWNTEAFF. CDR3 nucleotide sequence: TGTGCCACCCGACAGGGATGGAACACTGAAGCTTTCTTT.

J is TRBJ2-7 and V is TRBV6-1, with TRBD2 identical over 7 bases. Germline-derived CDR1 and CDR2 are MNHNS and SASEGT. The CDR3 length is 17 residues. The trim removed 2 bases at V and 4 bases at J, leaving 14 bases unmatched. In DNA form, the CDR3 reads TGTGCCAGCAGTGAAATCCCCCCGGCTAGCGGTGTTTACGAGCAGTACTTC. It translates to CASSEIPPASGVYEQYF.

V gene TRBV5-4 combines with J gene TRBJ2-2, with D hard to call. The V end lost 0 bases, the J end lost 8 bases, and 5 bases lay between the germline ends. Per germline, CDR1 SGHNT and CDR2 YYREEE (reference sequence). CDR3 size: 12 residues. The CDR3 DNA is TGTGCCAGCAGCTTGGGCGTAGGGGAGCTGTTTTTT. This sequence encodes CASSLGVGELFF.

The rearrangement joins TRBV9 to TRBJ2-3, with 10 nucleotides matching TRBD2. The CDR3 loop spans 17 amino acids. CDR1 and CDR2 from the germline V gene are SGDLS and YYNGEE. V shed 2 bases and J 1 base; nucleotides not matched to a gene: 7. As DNA, the CDR3 is TGTGCCAGCAGCGTGTCGACTAGCGGGTCTGGCACAGATACGCAGTATTTT. It specifies CASSVSTSGSGTDTQYF.

The chain uses TRBV9 and TRBJ2-4; tentative D call: TRBD1 (7 bases). Per germline, CDR1 SGDLS and CDR2 YYNGEE. The V end was cut by 0 bases, the J end by 7 bases, with 11 bases between. This CDR3 is 14 amino acids long. CDR3 in amino acids: CASSVDSGGNIQYF. CDR3 bases: TGTGCCAGCAGCGTAGATTCAGGGGGGAACATTCAGTACTTC.

J is TRBJ1-2 and V is TRBV5-1; TRBD1 is a possible D gene (6 bases). The CDR3 totals 14 residues. The V gene's germline CDR1 is SGHRS and CDR2 YFSETQ. Deletions cut 2 bases from V and 2 bases from J, with 10 bases between. Here the CDR3 reads CASSLFQGNYGYTF. CDR3 nucleotides: TGCGCCAGCAGCTTATTCCAGGGGAACTATGGCTACACCTTC. Based on the CDR3 plus reference TRBV5-1 and TRBJ1-2, the full variable domain is KAGVTQTPRYLIKTRGQQVTLSCSPISGHRSVSWYQQTPGQGLQFLFEYFSETQRNKGNFPGRFSGRQFSNSRSEMNVSTLELGDSALYLCASSLFQGNYGYTFGSGTRLTVV.

V is TRBV5-1 and J is TRBJ2-7, with 9 bases matching TRBD2. The CDR3 extends over 14 amino acids. Looked up from germline, CDR1 is SGHRS and CDR2 is YFSETQ. J gave up 4 bases and V 2 bases, and 4 bases lay outside the gene matches. The CDR3 DNA is TGCGCCAGCAGCTTCTCTAGCGGGGATTACGAGCAGTACTTC. Translating gives CASSFSSGDYEQYF.

This CDR3 is CSVVLSGTEAFF. The CDR3 region has the DNA TGCAGCGTTGTGTTATCGGGGACTGAAGCTTTCTTT. V gene TRBV29-1 combines with J gene TRBJ1-1; D is uncertain. Trimming stripped 4 bases from V and 5 bases from J, with 11 bases between. The CDR3 length is 12 residues. Germline V gene lookup returns CDR1 SQVTM and CDR2 ANQGSEA.

The chain links TRBV19 to TRBJ2-5; TRBD1 aligns across 8 bases. CDR3 size: 14 residues. In germline, CDR1 is LNHDA, CDR2 SQIVND (reference sequence). Trimming cost V 8 bases and J 2 bases; bases outside gene matches: 7. The CDR3 region has the DNA TGTGCCAGTGCCCGGACAGGGCATCAAGAGACCCAGTACTTC. Its protein is CASARTGHQETQYF.

The chain uses TRBV27 and TRBJ1-1; TRBD1 is a possible D gene (5 bases). The CDR3 has 13 amino acids. V was cut by 2 bases and J by 10 bases, with 14 bases left in between. Germline V gene data show CDR1 as MNHEY and CDR2 as SMNVEV (reference sequence). For the CDR3, the DNA is TGTGCCAGCAGTTTACGAAGGGGACTCCGAGCTTTCTTT. Residues: CASSLRRGLRAFF.

The chain links TRBV6-5 to TRBJ1-5; TRBD1 is a possible D gene (5 bases). The CDR3 runs 13 residues. Per the germline V gene, CDR1 is MNHEY and CDR2 is SVGAGI. V was shortened by 7 bases and J by 7 bases, with 14 bases between the two germline ends. The CDR3 here is CASTLQSGQPQHF. The CDR3 nucleotides read TGTGCCAGCACCCTCCAGTCAGGGCAGCCCCAGCATTTT.

The chain couples TRBV7-9 to TRBJ2-3, with a weak D call TRBD1 (5 bases). Trimming took 2 bases from V and 3 from J, leaving 12 bases between them. The CDR3 totals 15 residues. CDR1 SEHNR and CDR2 FQNEAQ come from the germline V gene (reference sequence). CDR3 nucleotides: TGTGCCAGCAGCTTACGCAAGGGGCCAACAGATACGCAGTATTTT. Translation gives CASSLRKGPTDTQYF.

The genes are TRBV7-8 and TRBJ1-2; D is undetermined. Germline V gives CDR1 SGHVS, CDR2 FQNEAQ. This CDR3 has 13 amino acids. V lost 4 bases and J 8 bases, leaving 14 bases between the germline ends. CDR3 loop: CASSSAALYGYTF. For the CDR3, the DNA is TGTGCCAGCAGCTCGGCGGCTTTATACGGCTACACCTTC.

The chain couples TRBV30 to TRBJ1-2; no reliable D call. V gave up 0 bases and J gave up 2 bases, with 10 bases separating them. Germline CDR1 reads GTSNPN; CDR2 reads SVGIG (reference sequence). This CDR3 comprises 14 residues. CDR3 in DNA: TGTGCCTGGAGTGTCATTACTACGAACTATGGCTACACCTTC. This sequence encodes CAWSVITTNYGYTF.